What follows are 9 T cell receptor beta chains derived from one specimen sequenced in a study of blood T cell repertoires in COVID-19 (dated by TCRdb to 2020 to 2022). Library creation used the immunoSEQ multiplex PCR assay. Held by TCRdb, this immuneACCESS table contains in-frame sequences only and omits some clones. Under half of the omission traces to an unresolved V gene where checked; the cause of the rest is unknown. The sample yields 200,000 to 250,000 clones; roughly 80% were counted once. Of the sample, roughly 9.8% falls within the top ten clones. The sequenced sample was peripheral blood. These receptors were collected from a man at least 80 years old with acute or convalescent COVID-19.

A single count supports this clone. V gene TRBV24-1 combines with J gene TRBJ1-5; a weak D match, TRBD1 (6 bases). The CDR3 is made up of 17 amino acids. Trimming cost V 6 bases and J 3 bases, with 20 bases left between them. The germline V gene has CDR1 KGHDR and CDR2 SFDVKD. The CDR3 DNA sequence: TGTGCCACCAGTCCCAGGACGGGACACGGCTTCAATCAGCCCCAGCATTTT. This encodes CATSPRTGHGFNQPQHF.

This chain links TRBV9 with TRBJ1-2; D gene ambiguous. The CDR3 spans 14 residues. From germline, CDR1 is SGDLS and CDR2 YYNGEE. V was pared by 1 base and J by 0 bases, with 7 bases between. The CDR3, as DNA: TGTGCCAGCAGCGTAAGCCAGGCTAACTATGGCTACACCTTC. Translation gives CASSVSQANYGYTF.

This chain joins TRBV3-1 (or the pseudogene TRBV3-2) and TRBJ2-3, with D possibly TRBD1 on 5 matching bases. CDR3 length equals 16 residues. V shed 0 bases and J shed 4 bases, with 14 bases lying between them. Germline lookup yields CDR1 LGHDT and CDR2 YNNKEL (reference sequence). The DNA of the CDR3 is TGTGCCAGCAGCCAAGATACCAGACAGTTCCCAGATACGCAGTATTTT. Translated: CASSQDTRQFPDTQYF.

The chain joins TRBV3-1 (or the pseudogene TRBV3-2) to TRBJ1-1; D gene ambiguous. This CDR3 comprises 14 residues. Trimming left V 0 bases short and J 1 base short, with 6 bases between. The V gene's germline CDR1 is LGHDT and CDR2 YNNKEL (reference sequence). This CDR3 reads CASSQEYRNTEAFF. The DNA for the CDR3 is TGTGCCAGCAGCCAAGAATACAGGAACACTGAAGCTTTCTTT.

As to this clone: One end of the junction fails to match germline, which may point to a read error. CDR3 amino acids: CASSFPYNSPLHF. The CDR3, as DNA: TGTGCCAGCAGCTTCCCCTACAATTCACCCCTCCACTTT. The V and J genes are TRBV11-2 and TRBJ1-6; D gene unclear. The germline gives CDR1 SGHAT, CDR2 FQNNGV. The CDR3 spans 13 residues.

V and J are TRBV5-1 and TRBJ2-2; a possible D gene is TRBD1 (6 bases). V dropped 0 bases and J dropped 5 bases, with 11 bases sitting between them. This CDR3 has 15 residues. From germline, CDR1 is SGHRS and CDR2 YFSETQ. The CDR3 reads CASSLASGATGELFF. Here the CDR3 DNA reads TGCGCCAGCAGCTTGGCCTCAGGGGCGACCGGGGAGCTGTTTTTT.

The chain employs TRBV5-1 and TRBJ2-1; 8 positions agree with TRBD2. Germline trimming cut 2 bases from V and 0 bases from J; bases unmatched to any gene: 4. Germline V gene sequence: CDR1 SGHRS, CDR2 YFSETQ. The CDR3 spans 16 residues. DNA for the CDR3: TGCGCCAGCAGCTTTGGACTAGCAAGCTCCTACAATGAGCAGTTCTTC. Translating it yields CASSFGLASSYNEQFF.

The chain joins TRBV18 to TRBJ2-7; weak D call: TRBD2 (6 bases). CDR3 length: 15 amino acids. V lost 5 bases, J lost 0 bases, and 14 bases lay in between. Germline V lookup: CDR1 KGHSH, CDR2 LQKENI. The DNA of the CDR3 is TGTGCCAGCTCAACGAGCCTAGCGAGCTCCTACGAGCAGTACTTC. Translating it yields CASSTSLASSYEQYF.

This sequence joins TRBV28 and TRBJ1-5; D is uncertain. Per germline, CDR1 MDHEN and CDR2 SYDVKM. Trimming removed 10 bases from V and 0 bases from J, with 13 bases in between. This CDR3 spans 14 amino acids. CDR3 in amino acids: CATLRGSSNQPQHF. The CDR3 DNA is TGTGCCACCCTTCGCGGGAGTAGCAATCAGCCCCAGCATTTT. Looking up the rest from reference TRBV28 and TRBJ1-5 gives the full variable domain: DVKVTQSSRYLVKRTGEKVFLECVQDMDHENMFWYRQDPGLGLRLIYFSYDVKMKEKGDIPEGYSVSREKKERFSLILESASTNQTSMYLCATLRGSSNQPQHFGDGTRLSIL.